A single TCR beta chain is shown here with its context. This sample was taken from a study of T cells in Graves' hyperthyroidism and ophthalmopathy. Template material for amplifying TCR beta CDR3 regions consisted of RNA transcripts. The TCR CDR3 first-round RT-PCR relied on the HTBI primer set. TCRdb passed the multiplex PCR reads through MiXCR, listing each CDR3 protein once. The sample holds fewer than 700,000 distinct CDR3 sequences, 15% to 20% seen once. The V end lost 0 bases, the J end lost 4 bases, and 13 bases lay between the germline ends. Germline V lookup: CDR1 SGHRS, CDR2 YFSETQ. The CDR3 consists of 15 residues.

The sequence came from a woman aged 30 to 39 with Graves' hyperthyroidism. The chain employs TRBV5-1 and TRBJ1-2, with no clear D. Material for sequencing was blood. The CDR3 is CASSLDRPGGYGYTF. As DNA, the CDR3 is TGCGCCAGCAGCTTGGATCGTCCGGGCGGCTATGGCTACACCTTC. The whole variable domain, remainder taken from reference TRBV5-1 and TRBJ1-2, is KAGVTQTPRYLIKTRGQQVTLSCSPISGHRSVSWYQQTPGQGLQFLFEYFSETQRNKGNFPGRFSGRQFSNSRSEMNVSTLELGDSALYLCASSLDRPGGYGYTFGSGTRLTVV.